This record covers a single T cell receptor (beta chain). These data come from a study of blood T cell repertoires in COVID-19. Whole-study context: The United States, Italy and Spain provided the acute and convalescent COVID-19 samples.

Germline V lookup: CDR1 SEHNR, CDR2 FQNEAQ (reference sequence). The CDR3 totals 15 residues. With V trimmed by 3 bases and J by 4 bases, 4 bases remained unmatched. Method: immunoSEQ multiplex PCR; TCRdb's copy keeps in-frame clones and lacks some. The sample holds 100,000 to 150,000 clones, 86% seen once. The sample comprised peripheral blood. The gene calls are TRBV7-9 and TRBJ2-1, with 9 positions matching TRBD1. This receptor was obtained from a human donor in a cohort sampled during active COVID-19. CDR3 in amino acids: CASSLGQGGYNEQFF. CDR3 DNA sequence: TGTGCCAGCAGCTTGGGACAGGGTGGGTACAATGAGCAGTTCTTC.